This T cell receptor beta chain was identified during a study of T cell responses to AZD1222 COVID-19 vaccine. Remarks on this clone: Its target is unknown.

Measured with immunoSEQ multiplex PCR; TCRdb has only the in-frame clones, and not every one. This table holds more than 150,000 clones, 88% found once. General study points: Across the whole spike, CD4 TCRs peaked at regions 160-218 and 743-854. Clonal diversity was possibly underestimated, and the donors were mostly white British, with more females.

Per the germline V gene, CDR1 is SGHNT and CDR2 is YYREEE (reference sequence). Between the trimmed V and J ends, which lost 0 bases and 4 bases, there was a span of 19 bases. This CDR3 has 17 residues. The receptor comes from an adult who received the AZD1222 COVID-19 vaccine. The chain employs TRBV5-4 and TRBJ2-5; D perhaps matches TRBD1 (7 bases). This material consisted of peripheral blood, taken 28 days after the second AZD1222 dose. CDR3 in amino acids: CASSLAGGGSALETQYF. The CDR3 bases are TGTGCCAGCAGCTTGGCCGGAGGGGGCAGCGCCTTAGAGACCCAGTACTTC.